The 27 T cell receptor beta chains below were found in one sample sequenced in a study of blood T cell repertoires in COVID-19. The method was immunoSEQ multiplex PCR; TCRdb's version includes in-frame clones alone and lacks a portion of them. Altogether around 140,000 clones are present, roughly 84% being singletons, with the ten largest covering roughly a tenth. Sample: peripheral blood. These receptors were taken from a man aged 60 to 69 with active or convalescent COVID-19.

The J gene is TRBJ1-1, the V gene TRBV5-4; 11 bases match TRBD1. V lost 1 base, J lost 6 bases, and 8 bases stayed unmatched. The germline CDR1 and CDR2 sequences are SGHNT and YYREEE (reference sequence). The CDR3 runs 16 residues. In DNA form, the CDR3 reads TGTGCCAGCAGCTTGAGAAAGGGACAGGGGGATCCTGAAGCTTTCTTT. Amino acid sequence: CASSLRKGQGDPEAFF.

V is TRBV6-5 and J is TRBJ1-1; 7 bases fit TRBD1. V lost 5 bases, J lost 4 bases, and 7 bases stayed unmatched. The length of the CDR3 is 14 residues. Germline CDR1 reads MNHEY; CDR2 reads SVGAGI. CDR3 in DNA: TGTGCCAGCAGTCTAAGACAGGGAATCACTGAAGCTTTCTTT. This gives the protein CASSLRQGITEAFF.

The rearrangement links TRBV4-3 to TRBJ2-7; TRBD1 agrees at 8 bases. V was clipped by 2 bases and J by 5 bases; unmatched bases: 8. Per the germline V gene, CDR1 is LGHNA and CDR2 is YSLEER. The CDR3 has 15 amino acids. CDR3 bases: TGCGCCAGCAGCCAAATACTTGACAGGGGCCACGAGCAGTACTTC. Protein: CASSQILDRGHEQYF.

The chain links TRBV6-2 or TRBV6-3 to TRBJ2-5; D uncertain. The CDR3 is 14 residues long. The V gene lost 0 bases and the J gene lost 2 bases, with 7 bases spanning the gap. Germline V lookup: CDR1 MNHEY, CDR2 SVGEGT. CDR3 DNA: TGTGCCAGCAGTTACTCCTGGGCACAAGAGACCCAGTACTTC. Residues: CASSYSWAQETQYF.

This chain joins TRBV5-5 and TRBJ1-2, with D hard to call. V dropped 4 bases and J dropped 5 bases, with 18 bases sitting between them. The CDR3 contains 15 residues. Germline lookup yields CDR1 SGHKS and CDR2 YYEKEE (reference sequence). The CDR3 DNA follows: TGTGCCAGCAGCCCCTCGATCGGGAGCAATTATGGCTACACCTTC. Its protein product is CASSPSIGSNYGYTF.

This chain joins TRBV5-4 and TRBJ1-4, with D hard to call. Between the trimmed V and J ends, which lost 2 bases and 5 bases, there was a span of 13 bases. The germline gives CDR1 SGHNT, CDR2 YYREEE (reference sequence). This CDR3 is built from 15 residues. CDR3 DNA: TGTGCCAGCAGCTTACCGGGAGACGGGAATGAAAAACTGTTTTTT. Translated, it gives CASSLPGDGNEKLFF.

The chain has TRBV7-2 and TRBJ2-1; 10 bases are shared with TRBD2. V was pared by 1 base and J by 5 bases, with 5 bases of the junction left unmatched. This CDR3 spans 16 amino acids. Germline V lookup: CDR1 SGHTA, CDR2 FQGNSA. CDR3 protein: CASSLGLAGGDNEQFF. The CDR3 DNA reads TGTGCCAGCAGCTTAGGGTTAGCGGGGGGCGACAATGAGCAGTTCTTC.

The chain recombines TRBV14 with TRBJ1-1, with 8 bases that match TRBD1. This CDR3 is built from 16 residues. CDR1 SGHDN and CDR2 FVKESK come from the germline V gene. Trimming cost V 0 bases and J 4 bases; bases outside gene matches: 7. The CDR3 bases are TGTGCCAGCAGCCAAGATTCAGGGGGCTTCGGCACTGAAGCTTTCTTT. Residues: CASSQDSGGFGTEAFF.

The chain is built from TRBV6-2 or TRBV6-3 and TRBJ2-7; 7 positions match TRBD1. The ends lost 4 bases at V and 0 bases at J; junction bases unmatched: 12. Germline values: CDR1 MNHEY, CDR2 SVGEGT. The CDR3 is 17 amino acids. CDR3 DNA: TGTGCCAGCAGTTCCCTGTTGCACCGGGACAGCTCCTACGAGCAGTACTTC. Amino acids: CASSSLLHRDSSYEQYF.

V and J are TRBV21-1 and TRBJ2-1; no DNA check was done on the table's D call, TRBD2. TRBV21-1 is a listed pseudogene. The CDR3 has 17 amino acids. For the CDR3, the DNA is TGTGCCAGCAGCAAGAACTTTCTGGGACTAGCGGGAGGTGAGCAGTTCTTC. Translated, it gives CASSKNFLGLAGGEQFF.

This sequence joins TRBV7-2 and TRBJ2-3; TRBD2 might be the D (5 bases). The CDR3 is 15 amino acids. CDR1 SGHTA and CDR2 FQGNSA come from the germline V gene. V gave up 0 bases and J gave up 0 bases, with 7 bases separating them. The CDR3 DNA reads TGTGCCAGCAGCTTAGCCGGGATAAGCACAGATACGCAGTATTTT. Its protein product is CASSLAGISTDTQYF. The entire variable domain, with the rest obtained from reference TRBV7-2 and TRBJ2-3, is as follows: GAGVSQSPSNKVTEKGKDVELRCDPISGHTALYWYRQSLGQGLEFLIYFQGNSAPDKSGLPSDRFSAERTGGSVSTLTIQRTQQEDSAVYLCASSLAGISTDTQYFGPGTRLTVL.

The J gene is TRBJ2-7, the V gene TRBV12-5; D possibly corresponds to TRBD1 (5 bases). Between the trimmed V and J ends, which lost 6 bases and 1 base, there was a span of 10 bases. Germline CDR1 is LGHNT and CDR2 is FRNRAP. The CDR3 is made up of 13 amino acids. The CDR3 here is CASGLAGSYEQYV. CDR3 sequence (DNA): TGTGCTAGTGGCCTCGCAGGGTCCTACGAGCAGTACGTC.

The chain couples TRBV11-2 to TRBJ2-1, with 11 bases lining up with TRBD2. The germline gives CDR1 SGHAT, CDR2 FQNNGV. The CDR3 extends over 15 amino acids. The J segment lost 5 bases and the V segment lost 5 bases, leaving 5 bases of the junction unmatched. The CDR3 sequence is CASSLTSGVDNEQFF. The CDR3 nucleotides read TGTGCCAGCAGCCTGACTAGCGGGGTTGACAATGAGCAGTTCTTC. The variable domain in full, completed from reference TRBV11-2 and TRBJ2-1, reads EAGVAQSPRYKIIEKRQSVAFWCNPISGHATLYWYQQILGQGPKLLIQFQNNGVVDDSQLPKDRFSAERLKGVDSTLKIQPAKLEDSAVYLCASSLTSGVDNEQFFGPGTRLTVL.

V and J are TRBV19 and TRBJ2-1, with 9 bases lining up with TRBD1. The CDR3 length is 15 residues. The V segment lost 5 bases and the J segment 4 bases; nucleotides outside the gene matches: 6. Germline V CDR1 and CDR2: LNHDA, SQIVND (reference sequence). The CDR3 nucleotides are TGTGCCAGTAGTTCCACAGGGGGCGCGTACAATGAGCAGTTCTTC. Protein product: CASSSTGGAYNEQFF. The complete variable domain, with remaining parts taken from reference TRBV19 and TRBJ2-1, reads DGGITQSPKYLFRKEGQNVTLSCEQNLNHDAMYWYRQDPGQGLRLIYYSQIVNDFQKGDIAEGYSVSREKKESFPLTVTSAQKNPTAFYLCASSSTGGAYNEQFFGPGTRLTVL.

The J gene is TRBJ2-1, the V gene TRBV7-9; D unresolved. The CDR3 is made up of 14 amino acids. V was trimmed by 1 base and J by 8 bases, leaving 12 bases between them. CDR1 and CDR2 (germline): SEHNR, FQNEAQ (reference sequence). The DNA of the CDR3 is TGTGCCAGCAGCTTAGGACGCCCTAGGCATGAGCAGTTCTTC. Encoded protein: CASSLGRPRHEQFF.

The chain carries TRBV24-1 and TRBJ1-3, with D hard to call. The CDR3 is made up of 15 amino acids. V shed 3 bases and J shed 1 base, with 9 bases lying between them. Germline V gives CDR1 KGHDR, CDR2 SFDVKD. CDR3 sequence: CATSDPGDSGNTIYF. DNA of the CDR3: TGTGCCACCAGTGATCCCGGGGATTCTGGAAACACCATATATTTT.

The chain uses TRBV6-5 and TRBJ1-2, with a possible D match to TRBD1 (6 bases). CDR3 size: 15 residues. V gave up 0 bases and J gave up 1 base, with 9 bases separating them. Germline V gives CDR1 MNHEY, CDR2 SVGAGI. The chain's CDR3 is CASSYSGADNYGYTF. The CDR3 nucleotides read TGTGCCAGCAGTTACTCGGGGGCGGATAACTATGGCTACACCTTC.

V gene TRBV19 combines with J gene TRBJ1-4, with D perhaps TRBD1 (6 bases). Germline V CDR1 and CDR2: LNHDA, SQIVND (reference sequence). V was clipped by 5 bases and J by 4 bases, with 11 bases between them. This CDR3 is 14 amino acids long. CDR3 sequence (DNA): TGTGCCAGTAGTGCAAGGACAGATAATGAAAAACTGTTTTTT. Its translation is CASSARTDNEKLFF.

This chain connects TRBV4-1 to TRBJ2-1; TRBD2 is a possible D gene (5 bases). Trimming took 1 base from V and 7 from J, leaving 14 bases between them. Germline lookup yields CDR1 MGHRA and CDR2 YSYEKL. The CDR3 runs to 15 residues. The CDR3 here is CASSQAYVGGNEQFF. The CDR3 coding sequence is TGCGCCAGCAGCCAAGCATATGTCGGCGGGAATGAGCAGTTCTTC.

This chain joins TRBV7-8 and TRBJ2-1, with 7 bases identical to TRBD2. The CDR3 spans 15 residues. J gave up 5 bases and V 5 bases, and 9 bases lay outside the gene matches. From germline, CDR1 is SGHVS and CDR2 FQNEAQ. CDR3 protein: CASSIQAGMNNEQFF. The CDR3 nucleotides are TGTGCCAGCAGCATACAAGCGGGGATGAACAATGAGCAGTTCTTC. Complete variable domain (other parts from reference TRBV7-8 and TRBJ2-1): GAGVSQSPRYKVAKRGQDVALRCDPISGHVSLFWYQQALGQGPEFLTYFQNEAQLDKSGLPSDRFFAERPEGSVSTLKIQRTQQEDSAVYLCASSIQAGMNNEQFFGPGTRLTVL.

A word on this clone: Distinct nucleotide sequences in the sample also encode this CDR3. The V and J genes are TRBV18 and TRBJ2-2; TRBD1 aligns across 7 bases. Germline V gives CDR1 KGHSH, CDR2 LQKENI. CDR3 length equals 15 residues. V lost 1 base to trimming and J lost 1 base; unmatched junction nucleotides: 0. The CDR3, as DNA: TGTGCCAGCTCACCACGGACAGGGAACACCGGGGAGCTGTTTTTT. It codes for CASSPRTGNTGELFF.

The gene calls are TRBV2 and TRBJ2-2; D is possibly TRBD2 (6 bases). V was pared by 5 bases and J by 8 bases, with 18 bases between. CDR1 is SNHLY and CDR2 is FYNNEI in the germline V gene. The CDR3 loop spans 15 amino acids. CDR3 bases: TGTGCCAGCAGTTTGAAAACCGGGACTCCAGGGGAGCTGTTTTTT. This encodes CASSLKTGTPGELFF.

The V gene is TRBV29-1, the J gene TRBJ1-3, with 7 bases lining up with TRBD1. Germline CDR1 SQVTM, CDR2 ANQGSEA. V dropped 4 bases and J dropped 0; count of bases not matched to a gene: 0. The CDR3 is 13 residues long. CDR3 protein: CSVGTGSGNTIYF. In nucleotides, the CDR3 is TGCAGCGTTGGGACAGGCTCTGGAAACACCATATATTTT.

V and J are TRBV5-1 and TRBJ2-1; 10 bases fit TRBD1. Germline CDR1 reads SGHRS; CDR2 reads YFSETQ. The ends lost 0 bases at V and 8 bases at J; junction bases unmatched: 5. This CDR3 contains 15 residues. Here the CDR3 DNA reads TGCGCCAGCAGCTTGGTAGGACAGGGGGTCGATGAGCAGTTCTTC. It is translated as CASSLVGQGVDEQFF. The full variable domain, rest sourced from reference TRBV5-1 and TRBJ2-1, is KAGVTQTPRYLIKTRGQQVTLSCSPISGHRSVSWYQQTPGQGLQFLFEYFSETQRNKGNFPGRFSGRQFSNSRSEMNVSTLELGDSALYLCASSLVGQGVDEQFFGPGTRLTVL.

J is TRBJ2-1 and V is TRBV30; D unresolved. The V end was cut by 3 bases, the J end by 8 bases, with 11 bases between. This CDR3 contains 12 residues. CDR1 is GTSNPN and CDR2 is SVGIG in the germline V gene (reference sequence). The CDR3 DNA reads as TGTGCCTGGAGCCCGGTGTTGGATGAGCAGTTCTTC. Encoded protein: CAWSPVLDEQFF.

The chain couples TRBV9 to TRBJ1-4; 9 nucleotides match TRBD1. From germline, CDR1 is SGDLS and CDR2 YYNGEE. After removal of 2 bases from V and 6 bases from J, the junction contained 11 bases not matched to a gene. The CDR3 sequence is 17 residues long. CDR3 nucleotides: TGTGCCAGCAGCGTTAGCGTTAGGGGACAGGGTGATGAAAAACTGTTTTTT. Encoded protein: CASSVSVRGQGDEKLFF. Looking up the rest from reference TRBV9 and TRBJ1-4 gives the full variable domain: DSGVTQTPKHLITATGQRVTLRCSPRSGDLSVYWYQQSLDQGLQFLIQYYNGEERAKGNILERFSAQQFPDLHSELNLSSLELGDSALYFCASSVSVRGQGDEKLFFGSGTQLSVL.

This clone was observed a handful of times. The chain uses TRBV7-2 and TRBJ1-2; D not resolved. V was shortened by 1 base and J by 12 bases, with 18 bases between the two germline ends. Germline CDR1 and CDR2: SGHTA and FQGNSA. The CDR3 sequence is 14 residues long. CDR3 sequence: CASSLGPRLERDTF. The CDR3, as DNA: TGTGCCAGCAGCTTAGGCCCGCGTTTAGAGCGCGACACCTTC.